The entry below describes one T cell receptor beta chain. Per the study methods: For nucleated cells, counts were estimated from reference gene primer amplification. Using immunoSEQ multiplex PCR, the repertoire was profiled, and TCRdb retains in-frame clones only, with some absent. From that table come the V and J calls and clone size; the DNA was used to work out D and trimming. The table shows approximately 250,000 clones, with approximately 86% occurring only once. The sample originates from a study of blood T cell repertoires in COVID-19. Study background: COVID-19 samples, acute and convalescent, were from the United States, Italy and Spain. PBMCs, B-cell-depleted T cells, or T cells were the source of the cDNA or gDNA that made up the material.

Trimming at V came to 6 bases and at J to 5 bases, leaving 8 bases not matched to a gene. The CDR3 consists of 15 residues. From germline, CDR1 is SGHRS and CDR2 YFSETQ. Seattle's cohort entered during active infection and was followed longitudinally. The sample taken for sequencing was peripheral blood. The V and J genes are TRBV5-1 and TRBJ2-3; TRBD2 aligns across 11 bases. The source is a woman aged 70-85 years with COVID-19, enrolled during active disease. The CDR3 DNA is TGCGCCAGCAATCCTAGCGGGGGGTCGGAAGATACGCAGTATTTT. As protein: CASNPSGGSEDTQYF.